This T cell receptor (beta chain) was captured by sequencing in a study of blood T cell repertoires in COVID-19. Looked up from germline, CDR1 is SEHNR and CDR2 is FQNEAQ (reference sequence). CDR3 length equals 15 residues. J gave up 5 bases and V 1 base, and 5 bases lay outside the gene matches. This table comes from immunoSEQ multiplex PCR, and its TCRdb copy is limited to in-frame clones, with some not included. The table records a few hundred thousand clones, 80% to 90% of them present only once. V usage is TRBV7-9 and J usage is TRBJ1-1, with 9 bases aligning to TRBD1. This clonotype originated in a man between 18 and 29 years old who had recovered from COVID-19. Sequencing was performed on PBMCs or T cells enriched from blood (not recorded which). CDR3 in amino acids: CASSLGTGAWTEAFF. In DNA form, the CDR3 reads TGTGCCAGCAGCTTAGGGACAGGGGCTTGGACTGAAGCTTTCTTT.